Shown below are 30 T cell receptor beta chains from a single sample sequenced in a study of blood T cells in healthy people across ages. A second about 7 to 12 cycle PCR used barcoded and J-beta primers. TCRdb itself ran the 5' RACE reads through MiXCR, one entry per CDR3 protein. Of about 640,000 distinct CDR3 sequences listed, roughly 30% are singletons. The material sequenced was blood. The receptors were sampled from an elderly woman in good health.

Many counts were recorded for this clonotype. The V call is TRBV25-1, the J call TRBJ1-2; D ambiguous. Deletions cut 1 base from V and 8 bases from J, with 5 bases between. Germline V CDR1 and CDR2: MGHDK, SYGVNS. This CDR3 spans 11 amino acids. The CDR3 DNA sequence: TGTGCCAGCAGTGAATTAAGCGGCTACACCTTC. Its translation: CASSELSGYTF.

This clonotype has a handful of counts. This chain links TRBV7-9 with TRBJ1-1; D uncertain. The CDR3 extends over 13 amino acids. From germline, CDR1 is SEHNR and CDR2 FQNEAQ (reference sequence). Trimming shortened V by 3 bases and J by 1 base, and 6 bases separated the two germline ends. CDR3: CASSFPANTEAFF. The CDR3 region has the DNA TGTGCCAGCAGCTTCCCAGCGAACACTGAAGCTTTCTTT.

The CDR3 is CASSFRTGTNTEAFF. DNA of the CDR3: TGTGCCAGCAGCTTCCGGACAGGAACGAACACTGAAGCTTTCTTT. The chain recombines TRBV7-2 with TRBJ1-1; 7 positions match TRBD1. The CDR3 runs 15 residues. V was clipped by 3 bases and J by 1 base; unmatched bases: 5. Looked up from germline, CDR1 is SGHTA and CDR2 is FQGNSA.

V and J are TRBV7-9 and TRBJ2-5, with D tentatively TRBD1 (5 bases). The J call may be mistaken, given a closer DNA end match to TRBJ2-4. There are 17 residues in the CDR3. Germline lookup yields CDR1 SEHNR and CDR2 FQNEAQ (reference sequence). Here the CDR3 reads CASSRMTASLGKNIQYF. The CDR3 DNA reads TGTGCCAGCAGCAGGATGACAGCCAGCCTAGGCAAAAACATTCAGTACTTC.

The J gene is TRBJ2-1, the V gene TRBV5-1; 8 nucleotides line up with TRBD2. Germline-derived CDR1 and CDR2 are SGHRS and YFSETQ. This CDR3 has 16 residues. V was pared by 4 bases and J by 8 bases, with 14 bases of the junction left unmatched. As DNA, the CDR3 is TGCGCCAGCAGCCCGACCTCAAGCGGGGGTCAGGATGAGCAGTTCTTC. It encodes CASSPTSSGGQDEQFF.

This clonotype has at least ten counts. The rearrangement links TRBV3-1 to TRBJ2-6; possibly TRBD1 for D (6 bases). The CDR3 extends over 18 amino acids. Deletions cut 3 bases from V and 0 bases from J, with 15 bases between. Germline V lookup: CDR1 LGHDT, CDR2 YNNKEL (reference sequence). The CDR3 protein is CASSQITGHLSGANVLTF. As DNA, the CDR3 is TGTGCCAGCAGCCAGATCACGGGACATCTCTCTGGGGCCAACGTCCTGACTTTC.

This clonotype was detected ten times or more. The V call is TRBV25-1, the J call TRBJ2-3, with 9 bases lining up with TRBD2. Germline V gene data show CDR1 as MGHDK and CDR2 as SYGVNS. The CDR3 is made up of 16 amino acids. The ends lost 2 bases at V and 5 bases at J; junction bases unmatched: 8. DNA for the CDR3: TGTGCCAGCAGTGAAGTGGCGGGGGGGTCCAAAGATACGCAGTATTTT. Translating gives CASSEVAGGSKDTQYF.

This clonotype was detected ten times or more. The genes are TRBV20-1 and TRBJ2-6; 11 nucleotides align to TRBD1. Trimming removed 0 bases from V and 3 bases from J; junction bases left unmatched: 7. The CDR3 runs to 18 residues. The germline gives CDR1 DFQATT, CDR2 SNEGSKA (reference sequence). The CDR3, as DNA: TGCAGTGCTAGAGATCCGAGGACAGGGGGCGGTGGGGCCAACGTCCTGACTTTC. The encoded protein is CSARDPRTGGGGANVLTF.

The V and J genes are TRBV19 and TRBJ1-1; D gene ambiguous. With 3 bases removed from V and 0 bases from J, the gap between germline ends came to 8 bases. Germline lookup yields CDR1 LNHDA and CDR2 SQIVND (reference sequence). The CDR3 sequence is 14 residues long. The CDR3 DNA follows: TGTGCCAGTAGTATGCCAGGTCTGAACACTGAAGCTTTCTTT. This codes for CASSMPGLNTEAFF.

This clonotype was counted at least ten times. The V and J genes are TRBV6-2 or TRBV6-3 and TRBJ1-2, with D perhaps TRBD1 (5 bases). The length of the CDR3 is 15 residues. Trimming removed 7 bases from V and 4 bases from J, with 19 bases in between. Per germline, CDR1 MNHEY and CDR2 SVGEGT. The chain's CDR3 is CASITSGGPSYGYTF. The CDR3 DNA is TGTGCCAGCATCACAAGCGGGGGACCTAGCTATGGCTACACCTTC.

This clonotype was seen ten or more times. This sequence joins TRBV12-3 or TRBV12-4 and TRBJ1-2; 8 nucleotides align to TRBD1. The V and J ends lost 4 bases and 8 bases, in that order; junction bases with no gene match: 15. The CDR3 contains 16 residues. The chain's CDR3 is CASSSSGTGLARGYTF. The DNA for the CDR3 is TGTGCCAGCAGTTCGTCCGGGACAGGCCTCGCGCGGGGCTACACCTTC.

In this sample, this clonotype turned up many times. CDR3 DNA: TGCAGTGCTCTGGAGTTGGGGGTGGAGGTAGCTTTCTTT. Residues: CSALELGVEVAFF. The chain recombines TRBV20-1 with TRBJ1-1; the D gene is possibly TRBD1 (5 bases). The V gene's germline CDR1 is DFQATT and CDR2 SNEGSKA (reference sequence). With 5 bases removed from V and 10 bases from J, the gap between germline ends came to 20 bases. CDR3 size: 13 residues.

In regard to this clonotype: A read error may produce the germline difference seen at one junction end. CDR3 DNA sequence: TGTGCCGGCAGCCGGAGGGACCCCGGGGTGGAGACCCAGTACTTC. As protein: CAGSRRDPGVETQYF. This chain joins TRBV3-1 and TRBJ2-7; D is perhaps TRBD2 (6 bases). The J call is uncertain, as TRBJ2-5 better fits the DNA end. CDR3 size: 15 residues. The germline gives CDR1 LGHDT, CDR2 YNNKEL (reference sequence).

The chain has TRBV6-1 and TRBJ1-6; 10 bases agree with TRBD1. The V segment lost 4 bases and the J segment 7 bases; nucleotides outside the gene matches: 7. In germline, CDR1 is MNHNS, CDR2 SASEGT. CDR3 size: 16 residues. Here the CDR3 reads CASSVFTTGGNSPLHF. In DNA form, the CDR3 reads TGTGCCAGCAGTGTCTTTACGACAGGGGGCAATTCACCCCTCCACTTT.

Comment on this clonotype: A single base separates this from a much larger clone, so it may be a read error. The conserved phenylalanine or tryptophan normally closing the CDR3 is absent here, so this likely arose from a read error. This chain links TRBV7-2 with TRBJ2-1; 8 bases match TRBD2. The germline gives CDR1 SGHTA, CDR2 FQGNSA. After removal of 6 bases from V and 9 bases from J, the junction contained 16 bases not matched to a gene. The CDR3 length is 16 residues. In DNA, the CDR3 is TGTGCCAGCAGTTACACCGGGACTAGGATGAAGGGTGAGCAGTTCGTC. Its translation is CASSYTGTRMKGEQFV.

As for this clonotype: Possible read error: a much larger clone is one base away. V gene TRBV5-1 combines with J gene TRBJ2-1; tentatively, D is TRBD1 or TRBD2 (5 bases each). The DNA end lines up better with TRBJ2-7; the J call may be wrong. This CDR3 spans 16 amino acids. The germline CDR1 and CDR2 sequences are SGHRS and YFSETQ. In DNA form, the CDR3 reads TGCGCCAGCAGCTTAGGGACCTTGAGCTCCTACAATGAGCAGTACTTC. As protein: CASSLGTLSSYNEQYF.

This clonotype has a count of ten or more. The DNA of the CDR3 is TGTGCCAGCAGTCGAGGGACAGGAGGTGGCTACACCTTC. It encodes CASSRGTGGGYTF. V is TRBV12-3 or TRBV12-4 and J is TRBJ1-2; 8 nucleotides line up with TRBD1. With 5 bases clipped from V and 7 bases from J, the junction kept 6 bases outside the gene matches. The CDR3 contains 13 residues.

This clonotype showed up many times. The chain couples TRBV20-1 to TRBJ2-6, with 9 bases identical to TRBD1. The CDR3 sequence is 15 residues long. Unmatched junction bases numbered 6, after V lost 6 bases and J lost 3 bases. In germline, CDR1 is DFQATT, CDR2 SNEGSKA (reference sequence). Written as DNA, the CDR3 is TGCAGTGCCGGGACAGGGAGCGGTGGGGCCAACGTCCTGACTTTC. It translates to CSAGTGSGGANVLTF.

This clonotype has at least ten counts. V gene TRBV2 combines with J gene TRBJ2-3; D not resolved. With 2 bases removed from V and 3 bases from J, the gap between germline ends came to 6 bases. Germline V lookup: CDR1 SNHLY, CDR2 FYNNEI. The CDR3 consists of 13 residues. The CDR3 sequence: CASSEYETDTQYF. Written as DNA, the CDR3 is TGTGCCAGCAGTGAATATGAGACAGATACGCAGTATTTT.

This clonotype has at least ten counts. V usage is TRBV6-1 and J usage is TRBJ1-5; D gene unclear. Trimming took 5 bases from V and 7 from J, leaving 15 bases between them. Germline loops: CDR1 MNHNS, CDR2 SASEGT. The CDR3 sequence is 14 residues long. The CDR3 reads CASSYDGLRQPQHF. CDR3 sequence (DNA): TGTGCCAGCAGTTATGACGGTTTGAGGCAGCCCCAGCATTTT.

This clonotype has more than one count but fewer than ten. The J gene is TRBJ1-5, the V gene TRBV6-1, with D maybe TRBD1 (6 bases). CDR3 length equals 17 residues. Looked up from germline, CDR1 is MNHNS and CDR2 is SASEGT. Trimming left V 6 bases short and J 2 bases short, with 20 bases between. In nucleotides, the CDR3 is TGTGCCAGCAGATCCCCTTTGGGCAGGGGAGGCAATCAGCCCCAGCATTTT. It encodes CASRSPLGRGGNQPQHF.

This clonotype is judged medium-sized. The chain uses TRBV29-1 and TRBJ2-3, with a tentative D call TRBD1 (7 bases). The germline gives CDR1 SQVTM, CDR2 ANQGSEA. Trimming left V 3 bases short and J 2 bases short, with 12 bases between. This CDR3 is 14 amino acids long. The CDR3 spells CSVDPEGATDTQYF. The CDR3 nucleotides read TGCAGCGTTGACCCGGAGGGGGCCACAGATACGCAGTATTTT.

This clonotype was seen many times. Here the CDR3 DNA reads TGCGCCAGCAGCCACTCACAGGGGAGGCCATACGAGCAGTACTTC. Residues: CASSHSQGRPYEQYF. This rearrangement joins TRBV4-1 to TRBJ2-7; maybe TRBD1 (7 bases). Germline CDR1 MGHRA, CDR2 YSYEKL. Trimming cost V 3 bases and J 4 bases, with 16 bases left between them. The CDR3 is made up of 15 amino acids.

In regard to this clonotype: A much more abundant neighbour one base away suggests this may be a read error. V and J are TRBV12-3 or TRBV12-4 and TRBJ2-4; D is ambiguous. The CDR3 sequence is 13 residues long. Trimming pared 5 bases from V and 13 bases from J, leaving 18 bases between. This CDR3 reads CASSPYGDNEQYF. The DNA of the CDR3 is TGTGCCAGCAGTCCTTACGGAGACAATGAGCAGTACTTC.

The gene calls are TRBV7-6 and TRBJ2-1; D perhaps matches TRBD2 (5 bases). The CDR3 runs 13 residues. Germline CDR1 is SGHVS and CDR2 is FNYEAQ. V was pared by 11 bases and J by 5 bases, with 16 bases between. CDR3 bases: TGTGCCGGCGATCCCGGACTCCACAATGAGCAGTTCTTC. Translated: CAGDPGLHNEQFF.

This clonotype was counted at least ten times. CDR3 DNA: TGTGCCAGCACTGCCGGCGGGGGAGATACGCAGTATTTT. Amino acid sequence: CASTAGGGDTQYF. V is TRBV7-3 and J is TRBJ2-3; 7 nucleotides agree with TRBD2. J lost 5 bases, V lost 7 bases, and 6 bases had no gene match. Germline V CDR1 and CDR2: SGHTA, FQGTGA. The CDR3 loop spans 13 amino acids.

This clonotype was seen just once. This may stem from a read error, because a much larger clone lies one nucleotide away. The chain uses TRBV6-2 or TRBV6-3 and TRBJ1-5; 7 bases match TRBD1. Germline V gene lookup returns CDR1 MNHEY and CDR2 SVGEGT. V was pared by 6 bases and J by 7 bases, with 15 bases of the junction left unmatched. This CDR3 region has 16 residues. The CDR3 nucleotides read TGTGCCAGCAGCCGTGACAGGGCACTAAGAGGACAGCCCCAGCATTTT. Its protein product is CASSRDRALRGQPQHF.

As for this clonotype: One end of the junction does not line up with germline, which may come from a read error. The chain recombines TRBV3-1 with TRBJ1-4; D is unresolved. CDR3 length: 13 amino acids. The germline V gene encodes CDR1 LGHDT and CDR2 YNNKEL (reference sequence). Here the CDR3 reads CANSQGGNEKLFF. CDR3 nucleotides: TGTGCCAACAGCCAAGGCGGAAATGAAAAACTGTTTTTT.

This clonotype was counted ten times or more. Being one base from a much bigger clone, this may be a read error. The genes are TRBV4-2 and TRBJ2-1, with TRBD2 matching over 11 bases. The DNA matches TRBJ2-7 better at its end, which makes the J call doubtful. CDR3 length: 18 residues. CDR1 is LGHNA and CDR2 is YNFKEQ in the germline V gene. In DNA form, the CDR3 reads TGTGCCAGCAGCCCCCAGACTAGCGGGGATAGCTCCTACAATGAGCAGTACTTC. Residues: CASSPQTSGDSSYNEQYF.

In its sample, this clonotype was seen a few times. The CDR3 DNA reads TGTGCCAGCAGTCAAGAGACGCTTGGTTATGAAGCTTTCTTT. It codes for CASSQETLGYEAFF. This rearrangement joins TRBV5-5 to TRBJ1-1; no clear D gene. V was cut by 5 bases and J by 7 bases, with 18 bases left in between. In germline, CDR1 is SGHKS, CDR2 YYEKEE (reference sequence). The CDR3 consists of 14 residues.